These 26 T cell receptor beta chains originate from one sample sequenced in a study of a mutant IDH1 vaccine in newly diagnosed glioma. Time point given: week 5, during vaccination. A single vaccine dose contained 300 ug of mutant IDH1 20-mer peptide, and topical imiquimod was used with it. Their antigen targets remain unknown. Only in-frame clones appear in the TCRdb table, and some are missing; sequencing was by immunoSEQ multiplex PCR. The profile shows roughly 39,000 clones, roughly 74% of them singletons. This material consisted of PBMCs, taken from a glioma patient whose treatment included an IDH1 peptide vaccine. The receptors were sampled from a man in his forties with glioma.

J is TRBJ2-7 and V is TRBV6-5; D may be TRBD2 (6 bases). V lost 4 bases, J lost 2 bases, and 9 bases lay in between. CDR1 and CDR2 from the germline V gene are MNHEY and SVGAGI. This CDR3 comprises 13 residues. CDR3 DNA sequence: TGTGCCAGCAGTTCTGCGGGACCCTACGAGCAGTACTTC. Its translation is CASSSAGPYEQYF.

The V call is TRBV6-6, the J call TRBJ1-1; D unclear. Germline CDR1 and CDR2: MNHNY and SVGAGI (reference sequence). The germline V and J ends were trimmed by 0 bases and 1 base, with 6 bases remaining between them. The CDR3 extends over 14 amino acids. CDR3 coding DNA: TGTGCCAGCAGTTACTCGGCGGGGAACACTGAAGCTTTCTTT. It specifies CASSYSAGNTEAFF.

The chain links TRBV2 to TRBJ2-5; 10 bases agree with TRBD1. The CDR3 totals 16 residues. The V segment lost 6 bases and the J segment 4 bases; nucleotides outside the gene matches: 11. The germline V gene encodes CDR1 SNHLY and CDR2 FYNNEI. The CDR3 coding sequence is TGTGCCAGCAGCCCTAGGCGCGACAGGGGGCCAGAGACCCAGTACTTC. Encoded protein: CASSPRRDRGPETQYF.

V and J are TRBV5-6 and TRBJ1-1; 7 positions agree with TRBD1. The V segment lost 4 bases and the J segment 7 bases; nucleotides outside the gene matches: 7. Looked up from germline, CDR1 is SGHDT and CDR2 is YYEEEE. The CDR3 has 13 residues. The CDR3 loop reads CASSPGGQFEAFF. The CDR3 nucleotides are TGTGCCAGCAGCCCCGGGGGACAGTTTGAAGCTTTCTTT.

J is TRBJ2-6 and V is TRBV19, with D hard to call. The CDR3 spans 16 residues. Germline CDR1 is LNHDA and CDR2 is SQIVND (reference sequence). Trimming cost V 2 bases and J 2 bases, with 10 bases left between them. The DNA of the CDR3 is TGTGCCAGTAGTATATACAGTTCTCCTGGGGCCAACGTCCTGACTTTC. Its translation: CASSIYSSPGANVLTF.

The gene calls are TRBV10-3 and TRBJ1-2; D not certain. The CDR3 extends over 14 amino acids. Between the trimmed V and J ends, which lost 2 bases and 0 bases, there was a span of 7 bases. Germline values: CDR1 ENHRY, CDR2 SYGVKD. The chain's CDR3 is CAISEPTSNYGYTF. DNA of the CDR3: TGTGCCATCAGTGAGCCGACATCTAACTATGGCTACACCTTC.

The V gene is TRBV4-1, the J gene TRBJ2-7, with D perhaps TRBD2 (5 bases). Germline loops: CDR1 MGHRA, CDR2 YSYEKL. The CDR3 is 16 residues long. V was clipped by 3 bases and J by 4 bases, with 19 bases between them. In nucleotides, the CDR3 is TGCGCCAGCAGCCACCCCTCCGGGGTCGGCGTATACGAGCAGTACTTC. It translates to CASSHPSGVGVYEQYF.

This sequence joins TRBV6-1 and TRBJ1-2, with 8 bases aligning to TRBD1. Losses at the gene ends were 0 bases for V and 4 bases for J; bases not matched to a gene: 4. CDR1 is MNHNS and CDR2 is SASEGT in the germline V gene. The CDR3 extends over 15 amino acids. CDR3 in amino acids: CASSEAGTGSYGYTF. In DNA, the CDR3 is TGTGCCAGCAGTGAAGCGGGGACAGGTAGCTATGGCTACACCTTC.

V and J are TRBV6-1 and TRBJ2-3; D is perhaps TRBD1 or TRBD2 (5 bases each). The CDR3 contains 14 residues. The V gene's germline CDR1 is MNHNS and CDR2 SASEGT. Between the trimmed V and J ends, which lost 7 bases and 0 bases, there was a span of 11 bases. The CDR3 reads CASTRGASTDTQYF. The DNA of the CDR3 is TGTGCCAGCACTAGAGGGGCTAGCACAGATACGCAGTATTTT.

The chain couples TRBV4-1 to TRBJ1-4; 8 positions agree with TRBD1. Trimming removed 4 bases from V and 0 bases from J; junction bases left unmatched: 4. The CDR3 totals 16 residues. Germline V gene lookup returns CDR1 MGHRA and CDR2 YSYEKL. The CDR3: CASSPGQGTTNEKLFF. CDR3 DNA: TGCGCCAGCAGCCCCGGACAGGGCACAACTAATGAAAAACTGTTTTTT.

The rearrangement links TRBV19 to TRBJ2-7, with D perhaps matching TRBD2 (5 bases). The CDR3 is 14 residues long. CDR1 is LNHDA, CDR2 SQIVND, per germline (reference sequence). Trimming stripped 3 bases from V and 2 bases from J, with 11 bases between. CDR3 nucleotides: TGTGCCAGTAGTATCGGGGTCAACACCTACGAGCAGTACTTC. It yields the protein CASSIGVNTYEQYF.

The chain has TRBV5-4 and TRBJ1-4; the match to TRBD1 covers 7 bases. This CDR3 contains 16 residues. J was trimmed by 0 bases and V by 6 bases; bases with no gene match: 8. Germline V gene sequence: CDR1 SGHNT, CDR2 YYREEE (reference sequence). In nucleotides, the CDR3 is TGTGCCAGCAAAAGGGCAGGGGGATCAACTAATGAAAAACTGTTTTTT. Translated: CASKRAGGSTNEKLFF.

The V call is TRBV18, the J call TRBJ1-6; tentative D call: TRBD1 (6 bases). The CDR3 covers 17 residues. Germline CDR1 KGHSH, CDR2 LQKENI. Trimming took 5 bases from V and 0 from J, leaving 14 bases between them. The CDR3 region is CASSEGQPSSYNSPLHF. DNA for the CDR3: TGTGCCAGCTCAGAAGGACAGCCGAGCTCCTATAATTCACCCCTCCACTTT.

The V and J genes are TRBV5-1 and TRBJ2-3; D gene uncertain. Trimming left V 1 base short and J 1 base short, with 7 bases between. CDR1 and CDR2 (germline): SGHRS, YFSETQ. The CDR3 is 14 amino acids. CDR3 nucleotides: TGCGCCAGCAGCTTGTCCCCGGGCACAGATACGCAGTATTTT. Translated: CASSLSPGTDTQYF.

The gene calls are TRBV4-1 and TRBJ2-1; perhaps D is TRBD1 or TRBD2 (5 bases each). This CDR3 is built from 14 residues. CDR1 and CDR2 from the germline V gene are MGHRA and YSYEKL. Between the trimmed V and J ends, which lost 4 bases and 10 bases, there was a span of 17 bases. The CDR3 region is CASSPGTDQNEQFF. In nucleotides, the CDR3 is TGCGCCAGCAGCCCCGGGACGGACCAGAACGAGCAGTTCTTC.

The V gene is TRBV7-2, the J gene TRBJ2-7, with TRBD1 identical over 9 bases. The germline gives CDR1 SGHTA, CDR2 FQGNSA. V lost 1 base to trimming and J lost 1 base; unmatched junction nucleotides: 8. This CDR3 spans 17 amino acids. The CDR3 bases are TGTGCCAGCAGCTTAGTGGGGGACAGGGTAGCATCCTACGAGCAGTACTTC. This codes for CASSLVGDRVASYEQYF.

The chain recombines TRBV13 with TRBJ1-5, with D unclear. Germline V gene data show CDR1 as PRHDT and CDR2 as FYEKMQ (reference sequence). The CDR3 contains 15 residues. V lost 8 bases and J 9 bases, leaving 23 bases between the germline ends. CDR3 DNA sequence: TGTGCCAGCGCGATCAGAAGGGCAGCTCAAGGGCCCCAGCATTTT. It encodes CASAIRRAAQGPQHF.

The chain couples TRBV6-5 to TRBJ1-5, with D perhaps matching TRBD1 (5 bases). V was pared by 0 bases and J by 3 bases, with 9 bases between. In germline, CDR1 is MNHEY, CDR2 SVGAGI. The CDR3 totals 15 residues. CDR3 sequence (DNA): TGTGCCAGCAGTTACTCGGGGGGGTTCAATCAGCCCCAGCATTTT. This gives the protein CASSYSGGFNQPQHF.

This chain connects TRBV29-1 to TRBJ1-4, with no clear D. CDR3 size: 11 residues. V lost 6 bases to trimming and J lost 2 bases, with 4 bases between them. Germline CDR1 is SQVTM and CDR2 is ANQGSEA. The CDR3, as DNA: TGCAGCGTGCGGACTAATGAAAAACTGTTTTTT. Translating gives CSVRTNEKLFF.

The genes are TRBV2 and TRBJ2-7; 9 nucleotides agree with TRBD1. This CDR3 is built from 15 residues. After removal of 2 bases from V and 6 bases from J, the junction contained 8 bases not matched to a gene. The germline V gene encodes CDR1 SNHLY and CDR2 FYNNEI. DNA for the CDR3: TGTGCCAGCAGTGAAATGGGACAGGGAATGGGCGAGCAGTACTTC. Translation gives CASSEMGQGMGEQYF.

The CDR3 loop reads CASNPSGLWDNSPLHF. The CDR3 DNA sequence: TGTGCCAGCAACCCCTCGGGGCTGTGGGATAATTCACCCCTCCACTTT. The gene calls are TRBV2 and TRBJ1-6; possibly TRBD1 for D (5 bases). Trimming removed 7 bases from V and 5 bases from J, with 18 bases in between. CDR1 is SNHLY, CDR2 FYNNEI, per germline. CDR3 length equals 16 residues.

This rearrangement joins TRBV29-1 to TRBJ1-1; no reliable D call. This CDR3 comprises 13 residues. Germline V lookup: CDR1 SQVTM, CDR2 ANQGSEA. Deletions cut 4 bases from V and 0 bases from J, with 9 bases between. The CDR3 DNA follows: TGCAGCGTTGTAGGGCCGATGAACACTGAAGCTTTCTTT. Protein: CSVVGPMNTEAFF.

DNA of the CDR3: TGTGCCAGCAGTGATCTGGCAGGGAATGCCGAGCAGTACTTC. Encoded protein: CASSDLAGNAEQYF. V usage is TRBV6-1 and J usage is TRBJ2-7; TRBD1 might be the D (5 bases). Trimming took off 3 bases at V and 6 bases at J, with 15 bases between the two ends. Germline V gene sequence: CDR1 MNHNS, CDR2 SASEGT. The CDR3 is made up of 14 amino acids.

In regard to this clone: Other DNA variants within this sample encode the same CDR3. The rearrangement joins TRBV18 to TRBJ1-1; the match to TRBD1 covers 8 bases. J lost 5 bases, V lost 6 bases, and 5 bases had no gene match. The germline CDR1 and CDR2 sequences are KGHSH and LQKENI. The CDR3 contains 13 residues. The chain's CDR3 is CASSQGARTEAFF. Written as DNA, the CDR3 is TGTGCCAGCTCCCAGGGGGCGCGGACTGAAGCTTTCTTT.

The chain employs TRBV25-1 and TRBJ2-5, with 10 bases that match TRBD2. Germline assignment: CDR1 MGHDK and CDR2 SYGVNS. Losses at the gene ends were 0 bases for V and 4 bases for J; bases not matched to a gene: 8. The CDR3 is made up of 17 amino acids. This chain's CDR3 is CASSEYQAGGPPETQYF. Written as DNA, the CDR3 is TGTGCCAGCAGTGAATATCAAGCGGGGGGGCCGCCAGAGACCCAGTACTTC. Using reference TRBV25-1 and TRBJ2-5 for the parts outside the CDR3, the full variable domain is EADIYQTPRYLVIGTGKKITLECSQTMGHDKMYWYQQDPGMELHLIHYSYGVNSTEKGDLSSESTVSRIRTEHFPLTLESARPSHTSQYLCASSEYQAGGPPETQYFGPGTRLLVL.

The chain combines TRBV2 with TRBJ1-6; TRBD1 agrees at 7 bases. This CDR3 has 13 amino acids. J lost 7 bases, V lost 8 bases, and 5 bases had no gene match. Per the germline V gene, CDR1 is SNHLY and CDR2 is FYNNEI. The CDR3 coding sequence is TGTGCCAGCTGCGACAGGGAAAATTCACCCCTCCACTTT. It specifies CASCDRENSPLHF.